The clone carrying this TCR beta chain was seen many times. The V and J ends lost 0 bases and 5 bases respectively, with 13 bases between them. Germline V gene data show CDR1 as SGHRS and CDR2 as YFSETQ. This CDR3 contains 15 residues. The data were taken from a study of T-cell memory formation after mild COVID-19. TCRdb reanalysed the 5' RACE reads using MiXCR and keeps one entry per CDR3 protein. This sample yields 200,000 to 250,000 distinct CDR3 sequences, of which just over 15% are seen a single time; about 2% belongs to the top ten. The genes are TRBV5-1 and TRBJ2-3; D is possibly TRBD1 or TRBD2 (5 bases each). The specimen was PBMCs or a T cell subset sorted from them (not recorded which). This TCR was recovered from an adult woman who had mild COVID-19 (a few samples of this study predate the infection). Cell type and time point are not known. CDR3 in DNA: TGCGCCAGCAGCTTGGCGGACCGGGACCGAGATACGCAGTATTTT. Protein product: CASSLADRDRDTQYF.